These T cell receptor beta chains were read from a single sample in a study of cytomegalovirus exposure and HLA in healthy donors. Some clones are missing from TCRdb's copy, which holds only in-frame ones; the method was immunoSEQ multiplex PCR. The sample lists some 130,000 clones; 8.5% to 10% were seen once. The sequencing sample was made of PBMCs. All receptors come from a man aged 50 to 59 in good health and CMV-seronegative. Both conserved end residues are part of each CDR3. Each record gives: V gene, J gene, clone size, CDR3 length, D gene, CDR3 DNA, CDR3 protein. D genes are given only for firm matches. Only part of the rows carry a size: once, few, many, or a class if the clone is expanded.

V gene: TRBV6-4; J gene: TRBJ2-1; clone size: .; CDR3 length: 15; D gene: TRBD2; CDR3 DNA: TGTGCCAGCAGTGACTCAGCGGGAGGTCTAGATGAGCAGTTCTTC; CDR3 protein: CASSDSAGGLDEQFF
V gene: TRBV5-4; J gene: TRBJ2-2; clone size: few; CDR3 length: 16; D gene: TRBD1; CDR3 DNA: TGTGCCAGCAGTCATACAGGGGGTTCAAACACCGGGGAGCTGTTTTTT; CDR3 protein: CASSHTGGSNTGELFF
V gene: TRBV30; J gene: TRBJ1-4; clone size: many; CDR3 length: 12; D gene: .; CDR3 DNA: TGTGCCTGGAGCCGGCCGAGGGAAAAACTGTTTTTT; CDR3 protein: CAWSRPREKLFF
V gene: TRBV4-1; J gene: TRBJ2-7; clone size: few; CDR3 length: 13; D gene: .; CDR3 DNA: TGCGCCAGCAGCCAACTACTGAGCTACGAGCAGTACTTC; CDR3 protein: CASSQLLSYEQYF
V gene: TRBV28; J gene: TRBJ1-1; clone size: .; CDR3 length: 17; D gene: TRBD1; CDR3 DNA: TGTGCCAGCAGTGCCCTTGGGACAGGGGGCGGTGGCACTGAAGCTTTCTTT; CDR3 protein: CASSALGTGGGGTEAFF
V gene: TRBV28; J gene: TRBJ2-4; clone size: few; CDR3 length: 14; D gene: TRBD1; CDR3 DNA: TGTGCCAGCAGCTCGCGGGACAGGGCGCTGTCGGAGTACTTC; CDR3 protein: CASSSRDRALSEYF
V gene: TRBV27; J gene: TRBJ2-7; clone size: few; CDR3 length: 14; D gene: .; CDR3 DNA: TGTGCCAGCAGTTTTGGCAGGGGAGACTACGAGCAGTACTTC; CDR3 protein: CASSFGRGDYEQYF
V gene: TRBV6-1; J gene: TRBJ2-1; clone size: few; CDR3 length: 14; D gene: .; CDR3 DNA: TGTGCCAGCAGTGAAGCAGGTGACACTGTTGAGCAGTTCTTC; CDR3 protein: CASSEAGDTVEQFF
V gene: TRBV6-1; J gene: TRBJ2-1; clone size: once; CDR3 length: 14; D gene: .; CDR3 DNA: TGTGCCACCCGGAGGGGGGGCTCCTACAATGAGCAGTTCTTC; CDR3 protein: CATRRGGSYNEQFF
V gene: TRBV6-5; J gene: TRBJ1-6; clone size: .; CDR3 length: 14; D gene: .; CDR3 DNA: TGTGCCAGCAGCCAACAGGTCAGGGGTTCACCCCTCCACTTT; CDR3 protein: CASSQQVRGSPLHF
V gene: TRBV27; J gene: TRBJ2-3; clone size: few; CDR3 length: 18; D gene: TRBD2; CDR3 DNA: TGTGCCAGCAGTCCACGCGGGACTAGCGGGGGACTCACAGATACGCAGTATTTT; CDR3 protein: CASSPRGTSGGLTDTQYF
V gene: TRBV7-9; J gene: TRBJ1-1; clone size: .; CDR3 length: 14; D gene: .; CDR3 DNA: TGTGCCAGCAGCTTAGCGATAGAGGGTCCTGAAGCTTTCTTT; CDR3 protein: CASSLAIEGPEAFF
V gene: TRBV18; J gene: TRBJ1-4; clone size: few; CDR3 length: 15; D gene: .; CDR3 DNA: TGTGCCAGCTCACCACGGGGCCAGGCGGATGAAAAACTGTTTTTT; CDR3 protein: CASSPRGQADEKLFF
V gene: TRBV30; J gene: TRBJ1-2; clone size: few; CDR3 length: 14; D gene: .; CDR3 DNA: TGTGCCTGGAGTGTCCTAGGAGAAGGGAGCGGCTACACCTTC; CDR3 protein: CAWSVLGEGSGYTF
V gene: TRBV7-6; J gene: TRBJ1-6; clone size: .; CDR3 length: 16; D gene: .; CDR3 DNA: TGTGCCATGCCCAAGTTGGGGAGCTCCTATAATTCACCCCTCCACTTT; CDR3 protein: CAMPKLGSSYNSPLHF
V gene: TRBV28; J gene: TRBJ1-2; clone size: .; CDR3 length: 12; D gene: .; CDR3 DNA: TGTGCCAGCAGTATCACAGGTTATGGCTACACCTTC; CDR3 protein: CASSITGYGYTF
V gene: TRBV2; J gene: TRBJ2-1; clone size: .; CDR3 length: 16; D gene: TRBD1; CDR3 DNA: TGTGCCAGCAGTCCCACGACAGGGGACTTCACCAATGAGCAGTTCTTC; CDR3 protein: CASSPTTGDFTNEQFF
V gene: TRBV4-1; J gene: TRBJ1-2; clone size: .; CDR3 length: 16; D gene: TRBD1; CDR3 DNA: TGCGCCAGCAGCCAGGGGGGGACAGGGAGAGACTATGGCTACACCTTC; CDR3 protein: CASSQGGTGRDYGYTF
V gene: TRBV13; J gene: TRBJ2-1; clone size: few; CDR3 length: 15; D gene: TRBD2; CDR3 DNA: TGTGCCAGCAGCTTTACGGGCGGGGGAATCAATGAGCAGTTCTTC; CDR3 protein: CASSFTGGGINEQFF